What follows is one TCR beta chain and its context. These data come from a study of OX40 agonist ivuxolimab in advanced cancers. CDR1 is KGHSH, CDR2 LQKENI, per germline. V lost 5 bases and J 6 bases, leaving 13 bases between the germline ends. CDR3 length: 13 residues. Clones were read by immunoSEQ multiplex PCR, and TCRdb kept only the in-frame ones, dropping some. The table records over 55,000 clones, 80% to 90% of them present only once. J is TRBJ1-1 and V is TRBV18; no reliable D call. The clonotype was recovered from an adult with an advanced solid tumor such as melanoma, head and neck, liver or kidney cancer. The source was CD4+ or CD8+ T cells sorted from blood, collected in a trial of the OX40 agonist ivuxolimab. The CDR3 bases are TGTGCCAGCTCATCCGGGATAGACGCTGAAGCTTTCTTT. This sequence encodes CASSSGIDAEAFF.